The 22 T cell receptor beta chains below all came from one sample that was sequenced in a study of lymphopenia after photon versus proton radiotherapy. Profiled with immunoSEQ multiplex PCR; TCRdb holds only in-frame clones, not every one. Of around 22,000 clones in the sample, approximately 80% were seen once. The sequenced sample was peripheral blood, obtained from a patient treated with photon-based radiotherapy. These receptors were taken from a man aged 40-49 years with gastric cancer.

The chain has TRBV7-2 and TRBJ2-7; no clear D. From germline, CDR1 is SGHTA and CDR2 FQGNSA. The CDR3 spans 15 residues. Trimming pared 5 bases from V and 7 bases from J, leaving 21 bases between. The CDR3 protein is CASSDYLGGPREQYF. CDR3 coding DNA: TGTGCCAGCAGCGATTATTTGGGTGGGCCGCGGGAGCAGTACTTC.

The chain is built from TRBV10-3 and TRBJ1-1; 7 bases fit TRBD1. This CDR3 contains 11 residues. With 10 bases clipped from V and 7 bases from J, the junction kept 6 bases outside the gene matches. CDR1 is ENHRY and CDR2 is SYGVKD in the germline V gene. In DNA form, the CDR3 reads TGTGCCAGTGCAGGGGGGTATGAAGCTTTCTTT. Translated, it gives CASAGGYEAFF.

V is TRBV5-6 and J is TRBJ2-5, with D possibly TRBD1 on 6 matching bases. The germline V and J ends were trimmed by 1 base and 5 bases, with 15 bases remaining between them. The CDR3 is 15 amino acids. Per germline, CDR1 SGHDT and CDR2 YYEEEE. The CDR3 nucleotides are TGTGCCAGCAGCTTGCATACAGGGCTGATGGAGACCCAGTACTTC. Translation gives CASSLHTGLMETQYF.

The chain employs TRBV6-4 and TRBJ2-7, with 10 nucleotides matching TRBD1. Germline assignment: CDR1 MRHNA and CDR2 SNTAGT. There are 16 residues in the CDR3. Trimming at V came to 5 bases and at J to 0 bases, leaving 7 bases not matched to a gene. As DNA, the CDR3 is TGTGCCAGCAGTTCCCGAGACAGGGGGCCCTCCTACGAGCAGTACTTC. Amino acid sequence: CASSSRDRGPSYEQYF.

The J gene is TRBJ1-6, the V gene TRBV14; maybe TRBD1 (6 bases). Germline V gene lookup returns CDR1 SGHDN and CDR2 FVKESK. The CDR3 loop spans 13 amino acids. V gave up 5 bases and J gave up 7 bases, with 9 bases separating them. This CDR3 is CASSWDINSPLHF. CDR3 in DNA: TGTGCCAGCAGCTGGGACATCAATTCACCCCTCCACTTT.

This clone has more than one count but fewer than ten. The rearrangement uses TRBV11-2 and TRBJ1-6; D uncertain. V lost 5 bases and J 9 bases, leaving 14 bases between the germline ends. Germline V gene sequence: CDR1 SGHAT, CDR2 FQNNGV. The CDR3 is 14 amino acids. The CDR3 is CASSREIWGSPLHF. CDR3 coding DNA: TGTGCCAGCAGCCGGGAGATCTGGGGTTCACCCCTCCACTTT.

The chain is built from TRBV14 and TRBJ1-6; no reliable D call. V was trimmed by 1 base and J by 8 bases, leaving 6 bases between them. CDR3 length: 13 residues. Per the germline V gene, CDR1 is SGHDN and CDR2 is FVKESK. The CDR3, as DNA: TGTGCCAGCAGCCAAGGCAGCCATTCACCCCTCCACTTT. Translated, it gives CASSQGSHSPLHF. The full variable domain, with the rest looked up from reference TRBV14 and TRBJ1-6, is EAGVTQFPSHSVIEKGQTVTLRCDPISGHDNLYWYRRVMGKEIKFLLHFVKESKQDESGMPNNRFLAERTGGTYSTLKVQPAELEDSGVYFCASSQGSHSPLHFGNGTRLTVT.

On this clone: Relative to the germline gene, one junction end is altered; a read error may explain this. This chain joins TRBV25-1 and TRBJ1-4; no clear D. The CDR3 is 12 residues long. Looked up from germline, CDR1 is MGHDK and CDR2 is SYGVNS. The CDR3 is CASSEYPEKLFF. CDR3 in DNA: TGTGCCAGCAGTGAATACCCCGAAAAGCTGTTTTTT.

V and J are TRBV29-1 and TRBJ2-2; a possible D gene is TRBD1 (6 bases). Germline CDR1 and CDR2: SQVTM and ANQGSEA. V lost 6 bases, J lost 5 bases, and 13 bases lay in between. The CDR3 has 13 amino acids. The chain's CDR3 is CSVPTTGTGELFF. In DNA, the CDR3 is TGCAGCGTCCCTACAACAGGGACCGGGGAGCTGTTTTTT.

As concerns this clone: One base separates it from a far larger clone, so it is likely a read error. Other DNA sequences in this sample translate to the same CDR3. This chain connects TRBV7-2 to TRBJ2-7; the D call may be TRBD1 or TRBD2 (6 bases each). Trimming removed 5 bases at V and 6 bases at J, with 20 bases between. Germline V gene lookup returns CDR1 SGHTA and CDR2 FQGNSA. The CDR3 has 15 residues. In nucleotides, the CDR3 is TGTGCCAGCAGCCAAGATCGGCGCAGGGGAGGCGAGCAGTACTTC. It yields the protein CASSQDRRRGGEQYF.

The V gene is TRBV2, the J gene TRBJ2-7; the D call may be TRBD1 or TRBD2 (5 bases each). The CDR3 sequence is 13 residues long. Trimming pared 5 bases from V and 7 bases from J, leaving 15 bases between. Looked up from germline, CDR1 is SNHLY and CDR2 is FYNNEI. CDR3 DNA: TGTGCCAGCAGTCAAGGGACCGGTTCAGAGCAGTACTTC. It specifies CASSQGTGSEQYF. The full variable domain, in which reference TRBV2 and TRBJ2-7 provide the parts outside the CDR3, is EPEVTQTPSHQVTQMGQEVILRCVPISNHLYFYWYRQILGQKVEFLVSFYNNEISEKSEIFDDQFSVERPDGSNFTLKIRSTKLEDSAMYFCASSQGTGSEQYFGPGTRLTVT.

The CDR3 region has the DNA TGTGCCAGCACCGCCCTGACAGGGGGCGGAGAGACCCAGTACTTC. It is translated as CASTALTGGGETQYF. This chain connects TRBV6-1 to TRBJ2-5, with TRBD1 matching 10 bases. Per germline, CDR1 MNHNS and CDR2 SASEGT. CDR3 length: 15 residues. J was trimmed by 4 bases and V by 7 bases; bases with no gene match: 9.

The chain couples TRBV30 to TRBJ1-6; D gene ambiguous. CDR3 length: 12 residues. V dropped 0 bases and J dropped 9 bases, with 6 bases sitting between them. In germline, CDR1 is GTSNPN, CDR2 SVGIG (reference sequence). The CDR3 region is CAWSVLGSPLHF. As DNA, the CDR3 is TGTGCCTGGAGTGTACTAGGTTCACCCCTCCACTTT. Full variable domain (outside the CDR3, taken from reference TRBV30 and TRBJ1-6): SQTIHQWPATLVQPVGSPLSLECTVEGTSNPNLYWYRQAAGRGLQLLFYSVGIGQISSEVPQNLSASRPQDRQFILSSKKLLLSDSGFYLCAWSVLGSPLHFGNGTRLTVT.

By proportion, this clone is medium-sized (0.01 to 0.1%). The chain is built from TRBV27 and TRBJ2-7; tentatively, D is TRBD1 (8 bases). Per the germline V gene, CDR1 is MNHEY and CDR2 is SMNVEV (reference sequence). The CDR3 spans 15 residues. Trimming took off 3 bases at V and 6 bases at J, with 18 bases between the two ends. CDR3 amino acids: CASSFTGGAGGEQYF. For the CDR3, the DNA is TGTGCCAGCAGTTTTACAGGGGGGGCTGGAGGCGAGCAGTACTTC.

This chain connects TRBV4-2 to TRBJ2-1; D not certain. The length of the CDR3 is 15 residues. In germline, CDR1 is LGHNA, CDR2 YNFKEQ. Trimming took 4 bases from V and 0 from J, leaving 10 bases between them. The CDR3, as DNA: TGTGCCAGCAGCCCGCGCGCCTACTCCTACAATGAGCAGTTCTTC. Protein sequence: CASSPRAYSYNEQFF.

This clone has a single count. V and J are TRBV16 and TRBJ1-1, with 7 bases identical to TRBD1. J was trimmed by 6 bases and V by 0 bases; bases with no gene match: 4. This CDR3 has 14 residues. The germline V gene encodes CDR1 KGHSY and CDR2 FQNENV. The CDR3 region is CASSQSDRVSEAFF. CDR3 coding DNA: TGTGCCAGCAGCCAATCCGACAGGGTCTCTGAAGCTTTCTTT.

The chain employs TRBV23-1 and TRBJ2-1, with D maybe TRBD2 (5 bases). TRBV23-1 is treated as an ORF (open reading frame) with a function not yet certain. There are 17 residues in the CDR3. V was cut by 2 bases and J by 4 bases, with 18 bases left in between. The CDR3, as DNA: TGCGCCAGCAGTCAAAACAGCGGTATAAACATATACAATGAGCAGTTCTTC. Its translation is CASSQNSGINIYNEQFF.

V usage is TRBV5-6 and J usage is TRBJ1-6; 8 bases match TRBD1. CDR3 size: 16 residues. With V trimmed by 5 bases and J by 4 bases, 8 bases remained unmatched. Germline V gives CDR1 SGHDT, CDR2 YYEEEE. CDR3 sequence reads: CASSSGTGNYNSPLHF. The CDR3 nucleotides are TGTGCCAGCAGTTCCGGGACAGGCAATTATAATTCACCCCTCCACTTT. Combining the CDR3 with reference TRBV5-6 and TRBJ1-6 gives the whole variable domain DAGVTQSPTHLIKTRGQQVTLRCSPKSGHDTVSWYQQALGQGPQFIFQYYEEEERQRGNFPDRFSGHQFPNYSSELNVNALLLGDSALYLCASSSGTGNYNSPLHFGNGTRLTVT.

The chain is built from TRBV18 and TRBJ2-5; D tentatively fits TRBD1 or TRBD2 (5 bases each). Germline CDR1 KGHSH, CDR2 LQKENI. V lost 5 bases and J lost 3, with 16 bases in between. There are 15 residues in the CDR3. CDR3 loop: CASSRSGRGEETQYF. DNA for the CDR3: TGTGCCAGCTCAAGATCGGGGAGAGGGGAAGAGACCCAGTACTTC.

The rearrangement uses TRBV30 and TRBJ1-1, with a tentative D call TRBD1 (5 bases). V lost 0 bases, J lost 9 bases, and 11 bases lay in between. This CDR3 has 12 amino acids. Looked up from germline, CDR1 is GTSNPN and CDR2 is SVGIG (reference sequence). CDR3: CAWSVGGAQAFF. Written as DNA, the CDR3 is TGTGCCTGGAGTGTAGGTGGGGCCCAAGCTTTCTTT.

V gene TRBV2 combines with J gene TRBJ1-4, with 7 bases aligning to TRBD1. There are 15 residues in the CDR3. V was pared by 2 bases and J by 5 bases, with 5 bases of the junction left unmatched. The germline gives CDR1 SNHLY, CDR2 FYNNEI. CDR3 in amino acids: CASSETGDGNEKLFF. CDR3 bases: TGTGCCAGCAGTGAAACAGGGGACGGAAATGAAAAACTGTTTTTT.

The chain joins TRBV2 to TRBJ2-1, with D possibly matching TRBD1 (6 bases). V lost 1 base, J lost 7 bases, and 14 bases lay in between. Looked up from germline, CDR1 is SNHLY and CDR2 is FYNNEI. The CDR3 extends over 15 amino acids. The DNA of the CDR3 is TGTGCCAGCAGTGAAGGGGGGCGTTCCCGGAATGAGCAGTTCTTC. Its protein product is CASSEGGRSRNEQFF.